The T cell receptor (beta chain) described here comes from a study of T cell changes during pregnancy in multiple sclerosis. This CDR3 has 13 amino acids. Trimming shortened V by 0 bases and J by 5 bases, and 7 bases separated the two germline ends. Germline V CDR1 and CDR2: SGHAT, FQNNGV. Measured with immunoSEQ multiplex PCR; TCRdb has only the in-frame clones, and not every one. The repertoire holds 40,000 to 55,000 clones, with roughly 90% as singletons. This receptor was identified in a female donor with multiple sclerosis, enrolled in a pregnancy study. This material consisted of CD4+ T cells from peripheral blood mononuclear cells, taken before pregnancy. The J gene is TRBJ1-1, the V gene TRBV11-2; unclear D gene. The CDR3 nucleotides read TGTGCCAGCAGCTTAGAGCGAGGGACTGAAGCTTTCTTT. Translating it yields CASSLERGTEAFF.